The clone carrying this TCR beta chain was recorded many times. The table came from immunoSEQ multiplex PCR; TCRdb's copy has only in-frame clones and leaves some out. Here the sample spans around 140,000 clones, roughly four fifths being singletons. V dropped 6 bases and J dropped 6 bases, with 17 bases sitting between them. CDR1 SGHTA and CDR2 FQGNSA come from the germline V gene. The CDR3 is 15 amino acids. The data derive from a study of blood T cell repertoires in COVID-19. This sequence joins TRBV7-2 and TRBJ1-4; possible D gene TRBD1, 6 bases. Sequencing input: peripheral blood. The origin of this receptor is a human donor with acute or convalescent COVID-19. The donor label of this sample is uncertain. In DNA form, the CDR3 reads TGTGCCAGCAGTCCACTCATAGGGGGTGATGAAAAACTGTTTTTT. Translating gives CASSPLIGGDEKLFF.